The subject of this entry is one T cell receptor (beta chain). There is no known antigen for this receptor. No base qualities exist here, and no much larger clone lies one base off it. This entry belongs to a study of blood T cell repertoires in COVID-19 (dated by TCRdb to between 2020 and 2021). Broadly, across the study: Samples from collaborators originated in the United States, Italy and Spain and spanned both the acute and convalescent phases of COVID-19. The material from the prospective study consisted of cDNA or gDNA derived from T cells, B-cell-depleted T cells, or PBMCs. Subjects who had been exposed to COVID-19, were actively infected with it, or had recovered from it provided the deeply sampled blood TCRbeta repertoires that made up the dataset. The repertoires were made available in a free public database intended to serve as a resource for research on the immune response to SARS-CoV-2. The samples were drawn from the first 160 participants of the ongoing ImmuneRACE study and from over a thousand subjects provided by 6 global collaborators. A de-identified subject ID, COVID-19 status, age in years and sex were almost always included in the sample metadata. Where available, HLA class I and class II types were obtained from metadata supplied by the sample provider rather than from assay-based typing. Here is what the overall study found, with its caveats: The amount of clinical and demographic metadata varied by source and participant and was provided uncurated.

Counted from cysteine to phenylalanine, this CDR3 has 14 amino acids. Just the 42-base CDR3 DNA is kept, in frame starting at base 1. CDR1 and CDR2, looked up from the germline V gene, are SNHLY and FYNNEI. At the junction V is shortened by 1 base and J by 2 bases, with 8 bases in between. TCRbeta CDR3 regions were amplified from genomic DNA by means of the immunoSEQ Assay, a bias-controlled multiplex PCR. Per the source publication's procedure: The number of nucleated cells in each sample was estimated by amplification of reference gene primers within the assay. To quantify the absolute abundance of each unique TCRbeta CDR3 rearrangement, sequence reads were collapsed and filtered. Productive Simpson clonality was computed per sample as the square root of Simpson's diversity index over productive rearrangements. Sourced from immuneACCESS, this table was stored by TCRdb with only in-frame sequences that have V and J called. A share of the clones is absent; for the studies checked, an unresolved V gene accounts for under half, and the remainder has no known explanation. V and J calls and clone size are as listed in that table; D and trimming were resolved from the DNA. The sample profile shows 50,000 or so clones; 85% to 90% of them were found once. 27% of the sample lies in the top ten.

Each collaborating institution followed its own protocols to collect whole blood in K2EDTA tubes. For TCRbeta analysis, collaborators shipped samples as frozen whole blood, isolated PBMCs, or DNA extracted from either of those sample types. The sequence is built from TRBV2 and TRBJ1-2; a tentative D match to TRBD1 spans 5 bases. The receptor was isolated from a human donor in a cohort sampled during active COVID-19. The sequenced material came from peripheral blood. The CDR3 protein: CASSEEGRNYGYTF. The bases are TGTGCCAGCAGTGAAGAGGGGAGGAACTATGGCTACACCTTC.